This TCR beta chain was identified in a study of human T cells and chemical hapten exposure. About the study: Alopecia universalis, totalis or areata was present in patients who were mostly female.

The CDR3 length is 15 residues. Germline values: CDR1 MNHNS, CDR2 SASEGT. The V gene end was trimmed by 7 bases and the J gene end by 8 bases; junction bases not matched to a gene: 10. At least ten counts were recorded for this clonotype. The study's library attached unique molecular identifiers to single cDNA molecules. TCRdb re-analysed the RACE reads in MiXCR, keeping a single row per CDR3 protein. The sample includes about 110,000 distinct CDR3 sequences, 9.5% to 15% of them seen just once. Time point described: pre-sensitization, week 0. Documented treatment: therapeutic diphenylcyclopropenone sensitization with weekly scalp DPC. Donors, patients with alopecia ranging from 18 to 70 years old and judged suitable for DPC, provided samples. Total RNA was isolated from whole blood that had not been fractionated.

The receptor was derived from a woman between 50 and 59 years old with alopecia areata. Some clones in this sample may be carry-over from other donors' samples. The sequences come from whole blood, collected in connection with sensitization to the hapten diphenylcyclopropenone (DPC). V gene TRBV6-1 combines with J gene TRBJ2-1; 11 nucleotides align to TRBD2. CDR3 loop: CASKTLAGGTYEQFF. The CDR3 coding sequence is TGTGCCAGCAAAACCCTAGCGGGAGGTACCTATGAGCAGTTCTTC.